The sample holds many counts of the clone carrying this T cell receptor (beta chain). Its antigen is unidentified. The record originates from a study of breast tumors, draining lymph nodes, adjacent tissues. Trimming pared 4 bases from V and 1 base from J, leaving 12 bases between. From germline, CDR1 is KGHDR and CDR2 SFDVKD. The CDR3 length is 15 residues. One entry per CDR3 protein, called by TCRdb with MiXCR from the multiplex PCR reads. The sample lists about 180,000 distinct CDR3 sequences, roughly a third occurring once. Samples came from axillary lymph nodes draining the breast cancer. General study points: Luminal-like breast cancer showed significantly greater tumor-nontumor repertoire similarity than basal-like breast cancer did. Tumor T cell lymph node origin was a supported hypothesis, not proven. Tumor repertoires ranked between lymph nodes and nontumor tissue in diversity, with V and J gene preferences.

The chain uses TRBV24-1 and TRBJ2-5; maybe TRBD1 (6 bases). Sequenced material: axillary lymph node tissue. This clonotype was obtained from a female donor with breast cancer. Some clones in this sample may be carry-over from other donors' samples. As DNA, the CDR3 is TGTGCCACCAGTGACCGAGGACAGTTCCAAGAGACCCAGTACTTC. As protein: CATSDRGQFQETQYF.